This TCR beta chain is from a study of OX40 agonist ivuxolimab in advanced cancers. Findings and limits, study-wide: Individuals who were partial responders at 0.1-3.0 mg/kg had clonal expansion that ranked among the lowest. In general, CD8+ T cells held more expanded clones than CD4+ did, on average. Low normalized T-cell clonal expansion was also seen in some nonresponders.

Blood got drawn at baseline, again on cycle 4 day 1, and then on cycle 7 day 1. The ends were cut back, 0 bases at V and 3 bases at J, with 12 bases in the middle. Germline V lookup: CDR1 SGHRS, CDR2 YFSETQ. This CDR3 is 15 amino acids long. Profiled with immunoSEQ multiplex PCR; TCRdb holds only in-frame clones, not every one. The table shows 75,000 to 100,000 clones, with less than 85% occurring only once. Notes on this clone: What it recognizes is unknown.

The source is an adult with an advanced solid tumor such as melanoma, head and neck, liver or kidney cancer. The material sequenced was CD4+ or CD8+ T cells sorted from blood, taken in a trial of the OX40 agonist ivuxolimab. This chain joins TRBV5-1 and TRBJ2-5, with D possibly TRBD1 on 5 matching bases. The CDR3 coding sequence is TGCGCCAGCAGCTTGGTAGGCAGGGTCGAAGAGACCCAGTACTTC. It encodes CASSLVGRVEETQYF. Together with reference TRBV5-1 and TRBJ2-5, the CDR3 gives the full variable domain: KAGVTQTPRYLIKTRGQQVTLSCSPISGHRSVSWYQQTPGQGLQFLFEYFSETQRNKGNFPGRFSGRQFSNSRSEMNVSTLELGDSALYLCASSLVGRVEETQYFGPGTRLLVL.